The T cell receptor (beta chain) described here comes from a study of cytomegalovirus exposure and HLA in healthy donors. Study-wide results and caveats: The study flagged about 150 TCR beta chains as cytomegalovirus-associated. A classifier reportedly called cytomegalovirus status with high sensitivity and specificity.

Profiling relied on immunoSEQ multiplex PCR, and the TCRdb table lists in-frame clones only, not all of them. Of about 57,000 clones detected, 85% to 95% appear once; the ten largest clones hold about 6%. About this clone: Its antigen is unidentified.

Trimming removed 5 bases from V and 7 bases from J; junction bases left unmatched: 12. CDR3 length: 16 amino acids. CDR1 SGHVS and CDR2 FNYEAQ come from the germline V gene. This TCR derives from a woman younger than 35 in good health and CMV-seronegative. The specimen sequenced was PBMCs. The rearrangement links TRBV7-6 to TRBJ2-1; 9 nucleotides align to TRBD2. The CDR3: CASSPRRGGGKNEQFF. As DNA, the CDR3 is TGTGCCAGCAGCCCCCGTCGCGGGGGGGGGAAAAATGAGCAGTTCTTC. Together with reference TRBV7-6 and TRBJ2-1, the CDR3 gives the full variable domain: GAGVSQSPRYKVTKRGQDVALRCDPISGHVSLYWYRQALGQGPEFLTYFNYEAQQDKSGLPNDRFSAERPEGSISTLTIQRTEQRDSAMYRCASSPRRGGGKNEQFFGPGTRLTVL.